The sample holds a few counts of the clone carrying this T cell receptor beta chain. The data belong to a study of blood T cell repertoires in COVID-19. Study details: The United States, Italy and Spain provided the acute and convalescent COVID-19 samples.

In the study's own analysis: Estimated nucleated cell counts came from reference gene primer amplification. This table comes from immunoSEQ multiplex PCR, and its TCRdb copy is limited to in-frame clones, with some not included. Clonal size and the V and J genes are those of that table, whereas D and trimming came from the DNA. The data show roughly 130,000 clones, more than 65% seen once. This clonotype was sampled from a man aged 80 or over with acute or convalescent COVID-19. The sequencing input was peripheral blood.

This CDR3 is CASRDRGRNEQYF. The CDR3 DNA reads as TGTGCCAGTAGGGACAGGGGGCGCAACGAGCAGTACTTC. The chain has TRBV19 and TRBJ2-7; 11 nucleotides align to TRBD1. The CDR3 is 13 amino acids. J gave up 5 bases and V 6 bases, and 3 bases lay outside the gene matches. Germline values: CDR1 LNHDA, CDR2 SQIVND (reference sequence).